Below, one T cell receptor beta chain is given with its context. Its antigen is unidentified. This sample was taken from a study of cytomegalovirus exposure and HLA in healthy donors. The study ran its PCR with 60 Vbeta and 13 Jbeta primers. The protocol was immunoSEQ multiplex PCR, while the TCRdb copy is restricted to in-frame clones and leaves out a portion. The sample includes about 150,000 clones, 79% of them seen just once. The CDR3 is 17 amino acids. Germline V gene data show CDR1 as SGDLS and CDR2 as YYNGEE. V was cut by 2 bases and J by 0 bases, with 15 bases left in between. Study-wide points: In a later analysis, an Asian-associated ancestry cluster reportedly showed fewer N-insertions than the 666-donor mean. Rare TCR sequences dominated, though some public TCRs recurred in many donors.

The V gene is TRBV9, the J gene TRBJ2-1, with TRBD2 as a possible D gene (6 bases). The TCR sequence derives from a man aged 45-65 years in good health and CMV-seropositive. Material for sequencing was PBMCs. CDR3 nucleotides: TGTGCCAGCAGCGTTTCTAGCGACTACGCCTCCTACAATGAGCAGTTCTTC. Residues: CASSVSSDYASYNEQFF.